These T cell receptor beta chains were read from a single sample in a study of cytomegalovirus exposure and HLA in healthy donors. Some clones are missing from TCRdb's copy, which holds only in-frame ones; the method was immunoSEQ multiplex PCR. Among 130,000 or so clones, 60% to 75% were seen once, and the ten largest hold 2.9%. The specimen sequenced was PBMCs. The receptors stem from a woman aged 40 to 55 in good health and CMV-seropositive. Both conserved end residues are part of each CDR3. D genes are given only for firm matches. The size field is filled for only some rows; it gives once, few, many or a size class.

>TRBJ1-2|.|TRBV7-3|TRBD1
TGTGCCAGCAGCGATCCGGGACAGGGAGACAATGGCTACACCTTC
CASSDPGQGDNGYTF
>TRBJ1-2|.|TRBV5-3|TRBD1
TGTGCCAGAAGCATTCCGGGACAGGGGAACTATGGCTACACCTTC
CARSIPGQGNYGYTF
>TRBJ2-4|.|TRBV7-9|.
TGTTCCAGCAGCCGGGACTTAAACATTCAGTACTTC
CSSSRDLNIQYF
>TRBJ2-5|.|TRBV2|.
TGTGCCAGCAATCGGGACCGGGGGGAGACCCAGTACTTC
CASNRDRGETQYF
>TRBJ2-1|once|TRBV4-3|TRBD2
TGCGCCAGCAGCCACGTACATCCCGGGACTAGCGGGACGGGTGAGCAGTTCTTC
CASSHVHPGTSGTGEQFF
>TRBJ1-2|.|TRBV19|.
TGTGCCAGTAGTATAGGCGACAGCTACTATGGCTACACCTTC
CASSIGDSYYGYTF
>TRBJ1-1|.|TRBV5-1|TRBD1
TGCGCCAGCAGCCAGGACAGGGCTACCACTGAAGCTTTCTTT
CASSQDRATTEAFF
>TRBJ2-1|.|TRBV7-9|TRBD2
TGTGCCAGCAGCTTACTAGGGCTAGCGGGAGCCTATCGCAATGAGCAGTTCTTC
CASSLLGLAGAYRNEQFF
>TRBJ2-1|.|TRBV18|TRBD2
TGTGCCAGCTCACTAGCGGGCAAGGGGAATGAGCAGTTCTTC
CASSLAGKGNEQFF
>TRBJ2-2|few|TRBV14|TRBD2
TGTGCCAGCAGCCAAGCGGGAGGCGGCACCGGGGAGCTGTTTTTT
CASSQAGGGTGELFF
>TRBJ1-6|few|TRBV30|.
TGTGCCTGGAGTGGGGGGGATACTTCACCCCTCCACTTT
CAWSGGDTSPLHF
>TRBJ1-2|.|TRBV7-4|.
TGTGCCAGCAGCTTAGGTCATTCGGTGAGTGGCTACACCTTC
CASSLGHSVSGYTF
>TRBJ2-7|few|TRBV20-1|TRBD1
TGCAGAGCAGTACAGGGGTACGAGCAGTACTTC
CRAVQGYEQYF
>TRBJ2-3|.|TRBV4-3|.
TGCGCCAGCGGGCAAACAGATACGCAGTATTTT
CASGQTDTQYF
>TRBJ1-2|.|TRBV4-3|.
TGCGCCAGCAGCCAAGAGCAGAATAACTATGGCTACACCTTC
CASSQEQNNYGYTF
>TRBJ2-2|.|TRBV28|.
TGTGCCAGCAGATTGGGGACTAACACCGGGGAGCTGTTTTTT
CASRLGTNTGELFF
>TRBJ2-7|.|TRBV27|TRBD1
TGTGCCAGCAGTTGGGTCCAGCCGCAGGACAGGGGGAAGCAGTACTTC
CASSWVQPQDRGKQYF
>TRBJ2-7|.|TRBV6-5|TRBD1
TGTGCCAGCAGCCGGACAGGGGAGGACGAGCAGTACTTC
CASSRTGEDEQYF
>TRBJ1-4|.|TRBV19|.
TGTGCCAGTAGTTCTTTGGACAGTGTTGAAAAACTGTTTTTT
CASSSLDSVEKLFF
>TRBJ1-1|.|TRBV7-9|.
TGTGCCAGCAGCTTCGGGAACGAAGCTTTCTTT
CASSFGNEAFF
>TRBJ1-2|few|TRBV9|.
TGTGCCAGCAGCGTTACGGGGGGCGCGAATGGCTACACCTTC
CASSVTGGANGYTF
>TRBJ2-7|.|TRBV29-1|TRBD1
TGCAGCGTTGAGTTTCCGCAGGGGGCTATGGACGAGCAGTACTTC
CSVEFPQGAMDEQYF
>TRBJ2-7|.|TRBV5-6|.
TGTGCCAGCAGCTACTTTTTTCCCTACGAGCAGTACTTC
CASSYFFPYEQYF
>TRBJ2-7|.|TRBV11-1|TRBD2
TGTGCCAGCAGCCTACTAGCGGGAGGGTTCGAGCAGTACTTC
CASSLLAGGFEQYF
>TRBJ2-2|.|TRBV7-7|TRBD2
TGTGCTAGCAGCTCACAAGGGAGGGGCGGGGAGCTGTTTTTT
CASSSQGRGGELFF
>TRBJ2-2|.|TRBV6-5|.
TGTGCCAGCAATCCCGGGGGCACCGGGGAGCTGTTTTTT
CASNPGGTGELFF
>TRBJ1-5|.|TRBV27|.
TGTGCCAGCAGTTTAGGGGCAGGGACAAATCAGCCCCAGCATTTT
CASSLGAGTNQPQHF
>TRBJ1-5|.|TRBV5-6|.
TGTGCCAGCGGATACGGCCGGGGGCCCCAGCATTTT
CASGYGRGPQHF
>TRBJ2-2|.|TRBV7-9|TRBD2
TGTGCCAGCAGCCGCTCTAGCGGGAGGAGCACCGGGGAGCTGTTTTTT
CASSRSSGRSTGELFF
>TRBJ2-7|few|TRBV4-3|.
TGCGCCAGCAGCCAAGATTACACCGAGCAGTACTTC
CASSQDYTEQYF
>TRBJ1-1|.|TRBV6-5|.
TGTGCCAGCAGTAACGGACAGAGCCGCACTGAAGCTTTCTTT
CASSNGQSRTEAFF
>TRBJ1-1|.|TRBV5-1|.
TGCGCCAGCAGCTTTAGTTTCGACGGGTCATTGAACACTGAAGCTTTCTTT
CASSFSFDGSLNTEAFF
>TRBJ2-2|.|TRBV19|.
TGTGCCAGTAGTTCGACCAGGGACGGGGAGCTGTTTTTT
CASSSTRDGELFF
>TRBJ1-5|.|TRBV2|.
TGTGCCAGCAACGGACAGTTGGAGCAGCCCCAGCATTTT
CASNGQLEQPQHF
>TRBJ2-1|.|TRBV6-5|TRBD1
TGTGCCAGCAGTCCGACAGGGGCCCATCTTGGTGAGCAGTTCTTC
CASSPTGAHLGEQFF
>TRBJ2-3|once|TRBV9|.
TGTGCCAGCAGCGGCCCAGGGTTTAGCACAGATACGCAGTATTTT
CASSGPGFSTDTQYF
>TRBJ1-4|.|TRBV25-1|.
TGTGCCAGCAGTGAATTAGGGAGTGCAACTAATGAAAAACTGTTTTTT
CASSELGSATNEKLFF
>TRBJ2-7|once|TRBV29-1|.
TGCAGCGTGATGGCACACACCTACGAGCAGTACTTC
CSVMAHTYEQYF
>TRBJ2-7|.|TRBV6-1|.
TGTGCCAGCAGTGAAGTGGGGCCGTCCTACGAGCAGTACTTC
CASSEVGPSYEQYF
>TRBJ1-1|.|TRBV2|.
TGTGCCAGCAGTGTACGAACAGTGAACACTGAAGCTTTCTTT
CASSVRTVNTEAFF
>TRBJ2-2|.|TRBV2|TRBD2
TGTGCCAGCCGGGGGGTCGGCAGGGCTGACACCGGGGAGCTGTTTTTT
CASRGVGRADTGELFF
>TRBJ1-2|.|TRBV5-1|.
TGCGCCAGCAGCTTGGACAGGGTGGAGGTAGCTAACTATGGCTACACCTTC
CASSLDRVEVANYGYTF
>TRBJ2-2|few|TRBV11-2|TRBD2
TGTGCCAGCAGCCCCGCGGGGGGGCGGGCCGGGGAGCTGTTTTTT
CASSPAGGRAGELFF
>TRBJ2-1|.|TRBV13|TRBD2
TGTGCCAGCAGCTTAGATTGGCCGGGACTAGCGGGAGAGACCTCCTACAATGAGCAGTTCTTC
CASSLDWPGLAGETSYNEQFF
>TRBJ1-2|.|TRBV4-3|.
TGCGCCAGCAGCCAAGATCGCACATATAACTATGGCTACACCTTC
CASSQDRTYNYGYTF
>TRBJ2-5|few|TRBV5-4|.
TGTGCCAGCAGCTTGGCCGGGCGGGAAGAGACCCAGTACTTC
CASSLAGREETQYF
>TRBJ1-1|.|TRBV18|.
TGTGCCAGCTCCCCCTTAAACACTGAAGCTTTCTTT
CASSPLNTEAFF
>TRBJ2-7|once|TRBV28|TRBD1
TGTGCCAGCAAACCGGGACAGGGGGCCTACGAGCAGTACTTC
CASKPGQGAYEQYF
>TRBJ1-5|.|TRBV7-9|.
TGTGCCAGCAGCTTATGGGGGGGCGCGGGTCAGCCCCAGCATTTT
CASSLWGGAGQPQHF
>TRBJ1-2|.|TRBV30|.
TGTGCCTGGAGTGTGGGTGGAGGGGTCGGTTTTGACTATGGCTACACCTTC
CAWSVGGGVGFDYGYTF
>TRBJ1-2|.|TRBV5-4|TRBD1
TGTGCCAGCAGGCATAAACCGGGACAGGCTAACTATGGCTACACCTTC
CASRHKPGQANYGYTF
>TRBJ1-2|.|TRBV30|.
TGTGCCTGGAGTGGTGAGGCTGGATATGGCTACACCTTC
CAWSGEAGYGYTF